These 22 T cell receptor beta chains originate from one sample sequenced in a study of T cell clonality in common variable immunodeficiency. Generated by immunoSEQ multiplex PCR, the TCRdb table keeps only in-frame clones and is missing some. The repertoire consists of roughly 70,000 clones, none detected only once. The sequenced sample consisted of peripheral blood mononuclear cells. The receptors derive from a person aged 18 to 75 in good health.

This clone has a handful of counts. The missing CDR3 end, 3 residues past where the read stops, is filled in from the germline J gene. V and J are TRBV2 and TRBJ2-2, with TRBD2 as a possible D gene (6 bases). The CDR3 covers 15 residues. Germline loops: CDR1 SNHLY, CDR2 FYNNEI. Trimming left V 7 bases short and J 0 bases short, with 12 bases between. CDR3 DNA, as far as it was read: TGTGCCAGCATTAAAACTAGCCCGAACACCGGGGAG. The encoded protein is CASIKTSPNTGE. The CDR3 as a whole reads CASIKTSPNTGELFF. Using reference TRBV2 and TRBJ2-2 for the parts outside the CDR3, the full variable domain is EPEVTQTPSHQVTQMGQEVILRCVPISNHLYFYWYRQILGQKVEFLVSFYNNEISEKSEIFDDQFSVERPDGSNFTLKIRSTKLEDSAMYFCASIKTSPNTGELFFGEGSRLTVL.

This clone showed up many times. Read coverage stops 3 residues before the CDR3 terminus; the germline J gene supplies the remainder. The chain has TRBV5-6 and TRBJ1-4; TRBD1 might be the D (5 bases). Deletions cut 5 bases from V and 7 bases from J, with 18 bases between. Germline V gene lookup returns CDR1 SGHDT and CDR2 YYEEEE. The length of the CDR3 is 15 residues. The part of the CDR3 DNA that was read is TGTGCCAGCAGACCCTGGTGGGGGGGAGGTGAAAAA. Translation gives CASRPWWGGGEK. The entire CDR3 reads CASRPWWGGGEKLFF.

This clone was counted ten times or more. Read coverage stops 3 residues before the CDR3 terminus; the germline J gene supplies the remainder. The chain employs TRBV9 and TRBJ2-3, with 7 positions matching TRBD2. This CDR3 contains 16 residues. Germline CDR1 is SGDLS and CDR2 is YYNGEE. J lost 2 bases, V lost 0 bases, and 6 bases had no gene match. Incomplete CDR3 DNA: TGTGCCAGCAGCGTAGGGAGTAGCGGGCTCACAGATACG. Translation: CASSVGSSGLTDT. The entire CDR3 protein is CASSVGSSGLTDTQYF.

This clone was recorded a few times. The CDR3 is cut off 3 residues early in the read; its end comes from the germline J gene. V and J are TRBV27 and TRBJ2-7; 7 bases map to TRBD1. CDR1 and CDR2 from the germline V gene are MNHEY and SMNVEV (reference sequence). V dropped 6 bases and J dropped 0; count of bases not matched to a gene: 2. This CDR3 has 13 amino acids. This CDR3 is CASSRDSSYEQYF. The CDR3 DNA, read in part, is TGTGCCAGCAGCCGGGACAGCTCCTACGAG.

This clone was recorded at least ten times. The read ends 3 residues before the CDR3 terminus; that terminus is restored from the germline J gene. This chain connects TRBV13 to TRBJ2-3; 10 bases map to TRBD2. Trimming took 2 bases from V and 2 from J; bases not matched to a gene: 10. Germline CDR1 is PRHDT and CDR2 is FYEKMQ (reference sequence). The CDR3 is 18 residues long. CDR3 residues: CASSLFSQGLANTDTQYF. The covered CDR3 bases are TGTGCCAGCAGCTTATTCTCTCAGGGACTAGCGAACACAGATACG.

In its sample, this clone was seen many times. The CDR3 extends 3 residues past the end of the read, so its final part is completed from the germline J gene. This chain joins TRBV30 and TRBJ2-7; 7 nucleotides align to TRBD2. Germline V gene sequence: CDR1 GTSNPN, CDR2 SVGIG (reference sequence). This CDR3 is 15 amino acids long. CDR3 sequence: CAGGEETGSSYEQYF. The part of the CDR3 DNA that was read is TGTGCGGGGGGGGAAGAAACGGGTTCCTCCTACGAG.

This clone was observed many times. Coverage ceases 3 residues before the CDR3 finishes, and the germline J gene fills in the end. V and J are TRBV20-1 and TRBJ2-7; 10 bases match TRBD2. This CDR3 has 17 residues. CDR1 and CDR2 (germline): DFQATT, SNEGSKA (reference sequence). The V segment lost 0 bases and the J segment 3 bases; nucleotides outside the gene matches: 11. CDR3 amino acids: CSARDRTVRTSGYEQYF. The CDR3 DNA, read in part, is TGCAGTGCTAGAGATAGGACGGTCCGGACTAGCGGCTACGAG.

This clone was seen many times. The read gets to within 3 residues of the CDR3 end, and the germline J gene fills in the rest. The V call is TRBV6-2 or TRBV6-3, the J call TRBJ2-2, with TRBD2 as a possible D gene (5 bases). V was clipped by 9 bases and J by 2 bases, with 13 bases between them. The CDR3 is 14 residues long. Germline values: CDR1 MNHEY, CDR2 SVGEGT. This chain's CDR3 is CASLTTPNTGELFF. The covered CDR3 bases are TGTGCCAGTTTGACTACTCCTAACACCGGGGAG.

As regards this clone: The sequence runs out 3 residues before the end of the CDR3; the remainder is reconstructed from the germline J gene. The chain recombines TRBV18 with TRBJ2-4; D possibly matches TRBD1 or TRBD2 (6 bases each). Germline CDR1 is KGHSH and CDR2 is LQKENI. CDR3 length: 16 amino acids. The CDR3 here is CASSQNQRTAAEGQYF. The part of the CDR3 DNA that was read is TGTGCCAGCTCACAGAACCAGAGGACAGCCGCGGAGGGT.

This clone was picked up many times. The read finishes 3 residues shy of the CDR3 end, and the germline J gene is used to complete it. J is TRBJ1-1 and V is TRBV11-2, with D hard to call. V shed 8 bases and J shed 1 base, with 5 bases lying between them. This CDR3 has 11 residues. Germline V CDR1 and CDR2: SGHAT, FQNNGV. The CDR3 region is CASQRNTEAFF. CDR3 bases read: TGTGCCAGCCAGCGGAACACTGAA.

This clone was observed at least ten times. The read ends 3 residues shy of where the CDR3 ends; the end is completed using the germline J gene. V usage is TRBV7-8 and J usage is TRBJ2-1, with 10 nucleotides matching TRBD1. Germline V lookup: CDR1 SGHVS, CDR2 FQNEAQ. The CDR3 sequence is 17 residues long. V dropped 4 bases and J dropped 6; count of bases not matched to a gene: 12. The CDR3 bases that were read are TGTGCCAGCAGCTCGCCGGGACAGGGGATTAATTTCAATGAG. It translates to CASSSPGQGINFNE. The complete CDR3 sequence is CASSSPGQGINFNEQFF.

Many counts were recorded for this clone. The CDR3 end lies 3 residues beyond the end of the read and is filled in from the germline J gene. The chain couples TRBV6-1 to TRBJ2-3, with D possibly TRBD2 on 7 matching bases. V lost 2 bases and J 6 bases, leaving 18 bases between the germline ends. Germline values: CDR1 MNHNS, CDR2 SASEGT. This CDR3 contains 16 residues. The CDR3 loop reads CASSEPRGGGTDTQYF. Incomplete CDR3 DNA: TGTGCCAGCAGTGAACCCCGGGGAGGGGGTACGGATACG.

Ten or more counts support this clone. The CDR3 end is not reached by the read, which stops 3 residues before it; the germline J gene fills it in. The chain joins TRBV19 to TRBJ1-4, with D perhaps TRBD1 (5 bases). CDR1 and CDR2 (germline): LNHDA, SQIVND (reference sequence). The V and J ends lost 9 bases and 8 bases respectively, with 16 bases between them. This CDR3 is built from 13 residues. Partial CDR3 DNA: TGTGCCAGCAAGACAGTTCGCGAGGAAAAA. It codes for CASKTVREEK. From start to end, the CDR3 is CASKTVREEKLFF.

This clone was seen at least ten times. Read sequence stops 3 residues before the CDR3 end, and the germline J gene provides the missing end. The V call is TRBV6-4, the J call TRBJ2-1; D perhaps matches TRBD2 (5 bases). This CDR3 has 14 amino acids. Looked up from germline, CDR1 is MRHNA and CDR2 is SNTAGT. Between the trimmed V and J ends, which lost 6 bases and 0 bases, there was a span of 9 bases. The sequenced part of the CDR3 DNA is TGTGCCAGCAGCGGGGAGAGCTCCTACAATGAG. Its translation is CASSGESSYNE. The CDR3 as a whole reads CASSGESSYNEQFF.

This clone was seen ten or more times. The missing CDR3 end, 3 residues past where the read stops, is filled in from the germline J gene. The rearrangement joins TRBV20-1 to TRBJ2-1; maybe TRBD2 (5 bases). V lost 3 bases and J 4 bases, leaving 13 bases between the germline ends. The CDR3 covers 14 residues. CDR1 DFQATT and CDR2 SNEGSKA come from the germline V gene (reference sequence). The sequenced part of the CDR3 DNA is TGCAGTGCTAGGCAGAGCGGTTCATACAATGAG. As protein: CSARQSGSYNE. The entire CDR3 is CSARQSGSYNEQFF.

This clone was detected ten times or more. The read ends 3 residues before the CDR3 terminus; that terminus is restored from the germline J gene. This rearrangement joins TRBV20-1 to TRBJ2-7; 7 bases map to TRBD1. Looked up from germline, CDR1 is DFQATT and CDR2 is SNEGSKA (reference sequence). The CDR3 has 12 residues. J was trimmed by 3 bases and V by 1 base; bases with no gene match: 0. The CDR3: CSARGQGYEQYF. The DNA read from the CDR3 is TGCAGTGCTAGAGGACAGGGCTACGAG.

In its sample, this clone was seen many times. The read gets to within 3 residues of the CDR3 end, and the germline J gene fills in the rest. V usage is TRBV6-2 or TRBV6-3 and J usage is TRBJ2-1; TRBD2 matches at 7 bases. The V gene's germline CDR1 is MNHEY and CDR2 SVGEGT. The CDR3 runs 14 residues. J gave up 7 bases and V 6 bases, and 9 bases lay outside the gene matches. The CDR3 loop is CASSPGGSRNEQFF. Partial CDR3 DNA: TGTGCCAGCAGCCCCGGGGGGTCCCGGAATGAG.

In its sample, this clone was seen many times. Read data end 3 residues before the CDR3 end; the end is taken from the germline J gene. The V and J genes are TRBV5-1 and TRBJ1-2, with D possibly being TRBD1 (5 bases). CDR1 and CDR2 from the germline V gene are SGHRS and YFSETQ. CDR3 length: 14 residues. The CDR3 protein is CASSLEAGEGGYTF. The DNA read from the CDR3 is TGCGCCAGCAGCTTGGAGGCGGGGGAAGGAGGC.

This clone appeared many times. Read sequence stops 3 residues before the CDR3 end, and the germline J gene provides the missing end. This rearrangement joins TRBV29-1 to TRBJ1-2, with D tentatively TRBD1 (6 bases). Deletions cut 6 bases from V and 4 bases from J, with 15 bases between. Germline CDR1 and CDR2: SQVTM and ANQGSEA. The CDR3 spans 13 residues. The CDR3 sequence: CSVDLDRPYGYTF. The part of the CDR3 DNA that was read is TGCAGCGTCGACCTGGACAGACCCTATGGC.

This clone was picked up many times. The read stops 3 residues short of the end of the CDR3; the missing end is completed from the germline J gene. The V gene is TRBV20-1, the J gene TRBJ1-2; 7 bases are shared with TRBD1. The CDR3 sequence is 13 residues long. The V and J ends lost 2 bases and 2 bases, in that order; junction bases with no gene match: 2. Germline CDR1 and CDR2: DFQATT and SNEGSKA (reference sequence). CDR3 DNA (partial): TGCAGTGCTAGACCAGGGGGGAACTATGGC. This codes for CSARPGGNYG. The full CDR3 sequence reads CSARPGGNYGYTF.

A note on this clone: The read terminates 3 residues before the CDR3 end, so the remaining end is supplied by the germline J gene. V is TRBV10-2 and J is TRBJ2-7, with D perhaps TRBD1 (5 bases). Deletions cut 6 bases from V and 2 bases from J, with 11 bases between. This CDR3 has 13 residues. CDR1 and CDR2 from the germline V gene are WSHSY and SAAADI. CDR3 DNA (partial): TGCGCCAGCAGGTTGACAGTAACCTACGAG. It yields the protein CASRLTVTYE. The complete CDR3 sequence is CASRLTVTYEQYF.

This clone was detected many times. The missing CDR3 end, 3 residues past where the read stops, is filled in from the germline J gene. The sample has other DNA sequences that encode this CDR3 too. The chain uses TRBV11-3 and TRBJ1-1; tentatively, D is TRBD1 (5 bases). The V gene's germline CDR1 is SGHNT and CDR2 YENEEA. This CDR3 has 14 residues. Incomplete CDR3 DNA: TGTGCCAGCAGCTTAAAGGACATTTCGTACGAA. Encoded protein: CASSLKDISYE. The complete CDR3 sequence is CASSLKDISYEAFF. Drawing the rest from reference TRBV11-3 and TRBJ1-1, the complete variable domain is EAGVVQSPRYKIIEKKQPVAFWCNPISGHNTLYWYLQNLGQGPELLIRYENEEAVDDSQLPKDRFSAERLKGVDSTLKIQPAELGDSAVYLCASSLKDISYEAFFGQGTRLTVV.